Listed below are T cell receptor beta chains from one sample, sequenced in a study of regulatory T cells in long-lasting Graves disease. From the multiplex PCR reads, TCRdb called clonotypes with MiXCR, one entry per CDR3 protein. Altogether about 530,000 distinct CDR3 sequences are present, more than 15% being singletons, with the ten largest covering 20% to 25%. This sample also appeared in a second study, on T cells in Graves' hyperthyroidism and ophthalmopathy.

Source: peripheral blood mononuclear cells (PBMCs), taken at new diagnosis, from a patient treated with antithyroid drugs. All receptors derive from a middle-aged woman with Graves disease. Each CDR3 is given with its conserved first and last residue. The D gene is left open where the match is weak. Only some rows state a clone size, as once, few, many or a class for expanded clones.

D,V,size,J,DNA,CDR3
NA,TRBV28,many,TRBJ1-2,TGTGCCAGCAGTTTCGACAGTTCCCGAAACTATGGCTACACCTTC,CASSFDSSRNYGYTF
NA,TRBV5-1,many,TRBJ2-1,TGTGCCAGCAGCTTAGGTGGGACCGTCTACAATGAGCAGTTCTTC,CASSLGGTVYNEQFF
NA,TRBV30,few,TRBJ2-7,TGTGCCTGGGGACTACAGGGGACAACCTACGAGCAGTACTTC,CAWGLQGTTYEQYF
NA,TRBV5-1,many,TRBJ2-3,TGCGCCAGCAGTCCCGGGGTCGGGAAAGATACGCAGTATTTT,CASSPGVGKDTQYF
NA,TRBV28,many,TRBJ1-3,TGTGCCAGCAGTTCGGGGGTCGGGGGACGCTCTGGAAACACCATATATTTT,CASSSGVGGRSGNTIYF
NA,TRBV3-1,many,TRBJ1-2,TGTGCCAGCACGGGGAGGAACTATGGCTACACCTTC,CASTGRNYGYTF
NA,TRBV30,NA,TRBJ2-3,TGTGCCATGAAGACAGTGGAGTTCGGGGATACGCAGTATTTT,CAMKTVEFGDTQYF
NA,TRBV9,NA,TRBJ2-2,TGTGCCAGCAGCGTTTCCACGGCGTACACCGGGGAGCTGTTTTTT,CASSVSTAYTGELFF
NA,TRBV11-3,many,TRBJ1-4,TGTGCCAGCAGCCGCGAGGCAGGAGGAGAAAAACTGTTTTTT,CASSREAGGEKLFF
NA,TRBV24-1,NA,TRBJ2-5,TGTGCCACCAGTGACCCACGACAAGATCAAGAGACCCAGTACTTC,CATSDPRQDQETQYF
TRBD1,TRBV19,NA,TRBJ1-6,TGTGCCAGTAGTATCTCGGGACAGGGCCCTTATAATTCACCCCTCCACTTT,CASSISGQGPYNSPLHF
TRBD1,TRBV16,NA,TRBJ1-5,TGTGCCAGCAGCCAATCAATGACAGGGGTGAGCCAGCCCCAGCATTTT,CASSQSMTGVSQPQHF
TRBD2,TRBV11-2,many,TRBJ2-1,TGTGCCAGCAGCATAACTAGCGGGGTTGACAATGAGCAGTTCTTC,CASSITSGVDNEQFF
NA,TRBV6-2/TRBV6-3,NA,TRBJ1-1,TGTGCCAGCAGTTACGGGGGAAACACTGAAGCTTCCTTT,CASSYGGNTEASF
NA,TRBV14,NA,TRBJ1-2,TGTGCCAGCAGCCATTCCCGGACGGTTCCGATCCATGGCTACACCTTC,CASSHSRTVPIHGYTF
NA,TRBV30,many,TRBJ1-3,TGTGCCTGGAGTGACCCGACAGGAAACACCATATATTTT,CAWSDPTGNTIYF
TRBD1,TRBV19,many,TRBJ1-1,TGTGCCAGTAGTCTGGGAAGGGGGCGAACTGAAGCTTTCTTT,CASSLGRGRTEAFF
NA,TRBV9,once,TRBJ1-6,TGTGCCAGCAGCGTAGGGGAGGGGCCCCCTCACTTT,CASSVGEGPPHF
NA,TRBV18,many,TRBJ2-7,TGTGCCAGCTCACCAGTAACAGGAGAGCAGTACTTC,CASSPVTGEQYF
NA,TRBV6-5,few,TRBJ2-7,TGTGCCAGCAGTTACTCGGCAGGCCCCTACGAGCAGTACTTC,CASSYSAGPYEQYF
NA,TRBV28,many,TRBJ1-2,TGTGCCAGCAGTTACAGTGAAAACTATGGCTACACCTTC,CASSYSENYGYTF
TRBD2,TRBV10-2,NA,TRBJ2-1,TGCGCCAGCAGGGGGGGGTGGGTAGCGGGGGGGAGCGACAATGAGCAGTTCTTC,CASRGGWVAGGSDNEQFF
NA,TRBV12-3/TRBV12-4,NA,TRBJ1-1,TGTGCCAGCGGTTTAGAAAGGGGGACTGAAGCTTTCTTT,CASGLERGTEAFF
NA,TRBV18,many,TRBJ1-1,TGTGCCAGCTCACCATGGGGGGCTGAAGCTTTCTTT,CASSPWGAEAFF
NA,TRBV15,few,TRBJ2-7,TGTGCCACCAGCTTGGACACGTTTCCGGGCTGGCAGTACTTC,CATSLDTFPGWQYF
TRBD1,TRBV6-1,many,TRBJ2-5,TGTGCCAGCAGTGGATCGACAGGGAAAGAGACCCAGTACTTC,CASSGSTGKETQYF
NA,TRBV27,few,TRBJ1-1,TGTGCCAGCAGAATCACTGAAGCTTTCTTT,CASRITEAFF
NA,TRBV2,many,TRBJ1-5,TGTGCCAGCAGTGGAACTACCGGGGGCCAGCCCCAGCATTTT,CASSGTTGGQPQHF
NA,TRBV5-1,many,TRBJ2-3,TGCGCCAGCAGCTTGAGCGCGGGGCCGAGCACAGATACGCAGTATTTT,CASSLSAGPSTDTQYF
TRBD1,TRBV6-2/TRBV6-3,few,TRBJ1-4,TGTGCCAGCAGTTACGGAGACAGGGCCACTAATGAAAAACTGTTTTTT,CASSYGDRATNEKLFF
NA,TRBV6-5,few,TRBJ2-6,TGTGCCAGCAGTTACGGAAGGGACTCCTGGTACTCTGGGGCCAACGTCCTGACTTTC,CASSYGRDSWYSGANVLTF
NA,TRBV7-3,many,TRBJ2-1,TGTGCCAGCAGCTTAAACGAAGATGAGCAGTTCTTC,CASSLNEDEQFF